These 26 T cell receptor beta chains came from one sample sequenced in a study of shared clonotypes between healthy human individuals (dated by TCRdb to the early 2020s). Libraries came from the immunoSEQ multiplex PCR assay. Imported from immuneACCESS, the table was reduced by TCRdb to in-frame sequences with V and J called. These copies leave out some clones; in studies compared against another copy, an unresolved V gene accounts for under half, and the cause of the remainder is not known. Counted in this sample were about 490,000 clones; 65% to 80% of them appeared once. The ten largest make up approximately 12% of the sample. The specimen was PBMCs. The receptors here all came from a woman aged 35 to 49 in good health. Some clones in this sample may be carry-over from other donors' samples.

This clone was seen only a few times. This chain joins TRBV15 and TRBJ2-7; 10 bases fit TRBD1. The CDR3 runs 14 residues. The V gene end was trimmed by 5 bases and the J gene end by 1 base; junction bases not matched to a gene: 2. The germline CDR1 and CDR2 sequences are LNHNV and YYDKDF (reference sequence). Here the CDR3 reads CATSVGQGSYEQYF. CDR3 DNA: TGTGCCACCAGCGTGGGACAGGGGTCCTACGAGCAGTACTTC.

The CDR3 sequence is CASRASGAAYTDTQYF. In nucleotides, the CDR3 is TGTGCCAGCCGGGCGTCAGGGGCCGCCTACACAGATACGCAGTATTTT. The V call is TRBV6-4, the J call TRBJ2-3; D is perhaps TRBD1 (6 bases). Germline values: CDR1 MRHNA, CDR2 SNTAGT. V was clipped by 8 bases and J by 2 bases, with 20 bases between them. There are 16 residues in the CDR3.

V is TRBV4-3 and J is TRBJ2-3, with TRBD2 as a possible D gene (6 bases). The germline CDR1 and CDR2 sequences are LGHNA and YSLEER. The CDR3 sequence is 18 residues long. The V end was cut by 3 bases, the J end by 2 bases, with 21 bases between. CDR3 coding DNA: TGCGCCAGCAGCCAGGAGGGAGGTGGGCGGGGTTACACAGATACGCAGTATTTT. Translation gives CASSQEGGGRGYTDTQYF.

The chain joins TRBV19 to TRBJ2-5; no clear D. Germline lookup yields CDR1 LNHDA and CDR2 SQIVND (reference sequence). Between the trimmed V and J ends, which lost 6 bases and 2 bases, there was a span of 10 bases. This CDR3 contains 13 residues. The CDR3, as DNA: TGTGCCAGTAGAAAACAGCAACAAGAGACCCAGTACTTC. Encoded protein: CASRKQQQETQYF.

V is TRBV5-1 and J is TRBJ2-3; TRBD2 matches 10 bases. The CDR3 covers 14 residues. Germline values: CDR1 SGHRS, CDR2 YFSETQ. Trimming took 9 bases from V and 6 from J; bases not matched to a gene: 10. The chain's CDR3 is CATMPGLASDTQYF. The CDR3 region has the DNA TGCGCCACTATGCCGGGACTAGCGTCTGATACGCAGTATTTT.

This chain connects TRBV7-9 to TRBJ2-2; tentatively, D is TRBD2 (6 bases). The CDR3 has 15 amino acids. Per germline, CDR1 SEHNR and CDR2 FQNEAQ (reference sequence). V shed 3 bases and J shed 4 bases, with 12 bases lying between them. This CDR3 is CASSLGLPTTGELFF. The CDR3 DNA reads TGTGCCAGCAGCTTGGGACTCCCCACCACCGGGGAGCTGTTTTTT.

The chain combines TRBV19 with TRBJ2-3, with 7 bases matching TRBD2. Germline V gives CDR1 LNHDA, CDR2 SQIVND (reference sequence). Losses at the gene ends were 1 base for V and 2 bases for J; bases not matched to a gene: 9. CDR3 length: 17 residues. As DNA, the CDR3 is TGTGCCAGTAGTATAGGAGGGGCGGGAGTAGCCACAGATACGCAGTATTTT. Amino acid sequence: CASSIGGAGVATDTQYF. Together with reference TRBV19 and TRBJ2-3, the CDR3 gives the full variable domain: DGGITQSPKYLFRKEGQNVTLSCEQNLNHDAMYWYRQDPGQGLRLIYYSQIVNDFQKGDIAEGYSVSREKKESFPLTVTSAQKNPTAFYLCASSIGGAGVATDTQYFGPGTRLTVL.

The chain links TRBV5-1 to TRBJ2-7; 10 nucleotides align to TRBD1. From germline, CDR1 is SGHRS and CDR2 YFSETQ. Trimming took 3 bases from V and 2 from J; bases not matched to a gene: 5. The CDR3 spans 15 residues. CDR3 DNA: TGCGCCAGCAGCTCGCCGGGACAGGGGCCCTACGAGCAGTACTTC. Translated: CASSSPGQGPYEQYF.

This chain uses TRBV11-2 with TRBJ2-5; 15 bases are a match to TRBD2. CDR1 SGHAT and CDR2 FQNNGV come from the germline V gene. V shed 3 bases, J shed 1 base, and the junction held 9 bases outside the gene matches. This CDR3 is built from 19 residues. CDR3 sequence (DNA): TGTGCCAGCAGCTTGGCGCGTCCGGGACTAGCGGGAGGCCAAGAGACCCAGTACTTC. Residues: CASSLARPGLAGGQETQYF. The variable domain in full, with the rest retrieved from reference TRBV11-2 and TRBJ2-5, is EAGVAQSPRYKIIEKRQSVAFWCNPISGHATLYWYQQILGQGPKLLIQFQNNGVVDDSQLPKDRFSAERLKGVDSTLKIQPAKLEDSAVYLCASSLARPGLAGGQETQYFGPGTRLLVL.

CDR3: CASSIRGDLANQPQHF. The CDR3 DNA reads TGTGCCAGTAGTATCAGAGGAGACTTGGCCAATCAGCCCCAGCATTTT. J is TRBJ1-5 and V is TRBV19; D not resolved. CDR1 and CDR2 (germline): LNHDA, SQIVND (reference sequence). The CDR3 is made up of 16 amino acids. V lost 3 bases and J 3 bases, leaving 15 bases between the germline ends.

CDR3 region: CASSVNSLKDEQYF. DNA for the CDR3: TGTGCCAGCAGCGTTAACTCCCTTAAAGACGAGCAGTACTTC. This chain joins TRBV9 and TRBJ2-7, with D hard to call. This CDR3 spans 14 amino acids. CDR1 is SGDLS and CDR2 is YYNGEE in the germline V gene. The V end lost 2 bases, the J end lost 5 bases, and 14 bases lay between the germline ends.

This clone was seen only a few times. The gene calls are TRBV7-2 and TRBJ1-1; a weak D match, TRBD1 (6 bases). The CDR3 consists of 14 residues. Germline assignment: CDR1 SGHTA and CDR2 FQGNSA. Trimming left V 0 bases short and J 7 bases short, with 12 bases between. Written as DNA, the CDR3 is TGTGCCAGCAGCTTAGCGGCCACAGGGAATGAAGCTTTCTTT. It specifies CASSLAATGNEAFF.

V usage is TRBV27 and J usage is TRBJ2-7, with TRBD2 matching over 10 bases. Germline V gives CDR1 MNHEY, CDR2 SMNVEV (reference sequence). The V segment lost 4 bases and the J segment 2 bases; nucleotides outside the gene matches: 2. The CDR3 totals 14 residues. CDR3 region: CASSSGLAAYEQYF. CDR3 DNA: TGTGCCAGCAGTTCCGGACTAGCGGCCTACGAGCAGTACTTC.

This chain joins TRBV7-2 and TRBJ1-5; D gene ambiguous. The CDR3 contains 16 residues. The germline CDR1 and CDR2 sequences are SGHTA and FQGNSA. The V gene lost 4 bases and the J gene lost 3 bases, with 16 bases spanning the gap. CDR3 coding DNA: TGTGCCAGCAGCTCCCCCCGGGCCATTTACAATCAGCCCCAGCATTTT. Residues: CASSSPRAIYNQPQHF.

The rearrangement links TRBV7-9 to TRBJ1-2; TRBD1 aligns across 8 bases. V lost 4 bases, J lost 4 bases, and 11 bases stayed unmatched. CDR3 size: 16 residues. Germline V gives CDR1 SEHNR, CDR2 FQNEAQ (reference sequence). This CDR3 is CASSSLYLDRGYGYTF. CDR3 coding DNA: TGTGCCAGCAGCTCCCTTTACCTAGACAGGGGCTATGGCTACACCTTC.

V gene TRBV18 combines with J gene TRBJ2-2; 11 bases match TRBD1. Unmatched junction bases numbered 3, after V lost 5 bases and J lost 4 bases. The CDR3 is 15 amino acids. The V gene's germline CDR1 is KGHSH and CDR2 LQKENI. In nucleotides, the CDR3 is TGTGCCAGCTCAACCGGGACAGGGGGCACCGGGGAGCTGTTTTTT. This codes for CASSTGTGGTGELFF.

V is TRBV12-1 and J is TRBJ1-1. TRBV12-1 is a pseudogene locus. The CDR3 has 15 residues. The CDR3: CASTDDGTANTEAFF. In DNA form, the CDR3 reads TGTGCCAGCACTGATGACGGGACGGCCAACACTGAAGCTTTCTTT.

The chain couples TRBV19 to TRBJ2-2, with no clear D. V was cut by 4 bases and J by 6 bases, with 6 bases left in between. This CDR3 has 12 amino acids. Germline V gives CDR1 LNHDA, CDR2 SQIVND (reference sequence). The CDR3 loop is CASSTLAGELFF. CDR3 coding DNA: TGTGCCAGTAGTACCCTTGCCGGGGAGCTGTTTTTT.

Of note for this clone: Distinct nucleotide sequences in the sample also encode this CDR3. V usage is TRBV5-1 and J usage is TRBJ2-1; D remains ambiguous. This CDR3 spans 13 amino acids. V lost 0 bases, J lost 5 bases, and 6 bases lay in between. Germline values: CDR1 SGHRS, CDR2 YFSETQ. The CDR3 region is CASSLGLHNEQFF. The CDR3 DNA is TGCGCCAGCAGCTTGGGACTCCACAATGAGCAGTTCTTC.

The chain links TRBV28 to TRBJ1-3; D is unresolved. V was clipped by 3 bases and J by 1 base, with 13 bases between them. Germline lookup yields CDR1 MDHEN and CDR2 SYDVKM. The CDR3 is 16 amino acids. This CDR3 reads CASSFARAKSGNTIYF. The CDR3 DNA reads as TGTGCCAGCAGTTTTGCCCGAGCCAAATCTGGAAACACCATATATTTT.

V is TRBV25-1 and J is TRBJ1-4, with 7 bases lining up with TRBD1. CDR3 length: 17 amino acids. The V and J ends lost 4 bases and 6 bases, in that order; junction bases with no gene match: 14. Germline V lookup: CDR1 MGHDK, CDR2 SYGVNS. The CDR3: CASSVLQGRGQDEKLFF. DNA of the CDR3: TGTGCCAGCAGTGTGCTACAGGGGCGGGGGCAGGATGAAAAACTGTTTTTT.

The chain has TRBV6-1 and TRBJ2-7; D might be TRBD2 (6 bases). The germline gives CDR1 MNHNS, CDR2 SASEGT. V was pared by 2 bases and J by 3 bases, with 11 bases between. This CDR3 is 14 amino acids long. The CDR3 loop is CASSEYGGVYEQYF. As DNA, the CDR3 is TGTGCCAGCAGTGAATATGGCGGGGTCTACGAGCAGTACTTC.

The V gene is TRBV5-4, the J gene TRBJ2-3; 7 nucleotides align to TRBD1. The CDR3 loop spans 15 amino acids. J gave up 1 base and V 4 bases, and 6 bases lay outside the gene matches. Germline assignment: CDR1 SGHNT and CDR2 YYREEE (reference sequence). CDR3 nucleotides: TGTGCCAGCAGCCGCCCCGGGACAGGCACAGATACGCAGTATTTT. Translating gives CASSRPGTGTDTQYF.

The chain carries TRBV5-1 and TRBJ1-2, with TRBD1 identical over 10 bases. The ends lost 4 bases at V and 6 bases at J; junction bases unmatched: 12. This CDR3 is 16 amino acids long. Germline CDR1 and CDR2: SGHRS and YFSETQ. The CDR3 protein is CASSVRQGATTNGYTF. CDR3 coding DNA: TGCGCCAGCAGCGTCAGACAGGGGGCGACTACAAATGGCTACACCTTC. Looking up the rest from reference TRBV5-1 and TRBJ1-2 gives the full variable domain: KAGVTQTPRYLIKTRGQQVTLSCSPISGHRSVSWYQQTPGQGLQFLFEYFSETQRNKGNFPGRFSGRQFSNSRSEMNVSTLELGDSALYLCASSVRQGATTNGYTFGSGTRLTVV.

The chain couples TRBV5-1 to TRBJ2-1, with 8 bases identical to TRBD2. The junction had 7 bases not matched to a gene; V was cut back by 3 bases and J by 8 bases. Germline CDR1 reads SGHRS; CDR2 reads YFSETQ. This CDR3 is built from 14 residues. The CDR3 reads CASSSGREADEQFF. In nucleotides, the CDR3 is TGCGCCAGCAGCTCCGGGAGGGAGGCGGATGAGCAGTTCTTC.

The chain combines TRBV5-1 with TRBJ2-1, with D perhaps TRBD2 (6 bases). Germline CDR1 and CDR2: SGHRS and YFSETQ. CDR3 length: 16 residues. Deletions cut 0 bases from V and 7 bases from J, with 17 bases between. CDR3 region: CASSLAPAGRSNEQFF. CDR3 sequence (DNA): TGCGCCAGCAGCTTGGCTCCTGCGGGACGGAGTAATGAGCAGTTCTTC.